This TCR beta chain was found in a study of shared clonotypes between healthy human individuals. About the research overall: The cohort had two women and a few men, ages 18 to 49.

It was CD45RO-negative cells, positively selected for CCR7, that made up naive CD8 cells, with terminally differentiated effector memory CD45RA+ cells excluded. This CDR3 has 13 residues. CDR1 and CDR2 (germline): SQVTM, ANQGSEA. V shed 3 bases and J 2 bases; nucleotides not matched to a gene: 3. Genomic DNA per cell subset filled all wells of several immunoSEQ plates. Assay: immunoSEQ multiplex PCR; the TCRdb copy retains only in-frame clones and omits some. Of roughly 810,000 clones in the sample, around 96% were seen once. The sample consisted of naive CD8+ T cells sorted from blood. The receptor's source is a young man in good health. The J gene is TRBJ1-2, the V gene TRBV29-1, with 7 nucleotides matching TRBD1. CDR3 in DNA: TGCAGCGTTGAGGGGACAGAAAACTATGGCTACACCTTC. Its translation is CSVEGTENYGYTF.